The 10 T cell receptor beta chains in this list originate from one sample, sequenced in a study of tumor and adjacent non-tumor tissue in lung cancer. No cell sorting was done before RNA was extracted from the tissue. The library came from three nested PCR rounds adapted from ARM-PCR protocols. TCRdb re-called the multiplex PCR reads through MiXCR, storing one row per CDR3 protein. This sample carries 90,000 to 130,000 distinct CDR3 sequences, approximately 84% of them seen once, and the ten largest clones take more than 20%. The specimen sequenced was lung tumor tissue. These receptors originate from a man in his sixties or seventies with non-small cell lung cancer.

Concerning this clonotype: This sequence may be a read error, since a much larger clone differs from it by one base. This chain connects TRBV28 to TRBJ1-1; D might be TRBD1 (6 bases). This CDR3 has 13 residues. Germline V gene data show CDR1 as MDHEN and CDR2 as SYDVKM. The CDR3 region is CASSPQGRTGAFF. The CDR3 DNA reads as TGTGCCAGCAGCCCACAGGGTAGGACTGGAGCTTTCTTT. Variable domain in full (rest from reference TRBV28 and TRBJ1-1): DVKVTQSSRYLVKRTGEKVFLECVQDMDHENMFWYRQDPGLGLRLIYFSYDVKMKEKGDIPEGYSVSREKKERFSLILESASTNQTSMYLCASSPQGRTGAFFGQGTRLTVV.

Turning to this clonotype: This could be a read error, since a much larger clone is one nucleotide away. The J gene is TRBJ1-4, the V gene TRBV2; 8 positions match TRBD1. Germline CDR1 and CDR2: SNHLY and FYNNEI. The CDR3 totals 11 residues. CDR3 region: CAGTGDEKLFF. CDR3 DNA sequence: TGCGCCGGGACAGGAGACGAAAAACTGTTTTTT.

This chain links TRBV6-6 with TRBJ2-4; 8 bases map to TRBD2. Germline V gene sequence: CDR1 MNHNY, CDR2 SVGAGI (reference sequence). The CDR3 extends over 16 amino acids. CDR3 sequence reads: CISSGERGFAKNIQYF. The CDR3 coding sequence is TGTATCAGCAGTGGCGAGCGGGGGTTCGCCAAAAACATTCAGTACTTC.

In regard to this clonotype: Mismatch with germline at one junction end may stem from a read error. This chain connects TRBV14 to TRBJ2-3; the D is unclear. This CDR3 has 15 amino acids. The germline CDR1 and CDR2 sequences are SGHDN and FVKESK. CDR3 DNA sequence: TGTGCCAGCAACCAAGAGGCAGTTACGGCAGATACGCAGTATTTT. Its translation: CASNQEAVTADTQYF.

A single count supports this clonotype. At one boundary the junction diverges from the germline segment, which might be a read error. The CDR3 is CGVVAEGPEVFF. In DNA form, the CDR3 reads TGCGGCGTTGTGGCGGAGGGGCCTGAAGTTTTCTTT. The J gene is TRBJ1-1, the V gene TRBV29-1, with D possibly being TRBD1 (5 bases). This CDR3 has 12 residues. Germline V CDR1 and CDR2: SQVTM, ANQGSEA.

On this clonotype: One end of the junction does not line up with germline, which may come from a read error. The rearrangement links TRBV5-5 to TRBJ2-7; a possible D gene is TRBD2 (6 bases). Germline CDR1 is SGHKS and CDR2 is YYEKEE (reference sequence). This CDR3 spans 12 amino acids. CDR3 nucleotides: TGTGCTAGCAGCTTGTATGGCGGGGAGCAGTATTTC. Translating gives CASSLYGGEQYF.

Remarks on this clonotype: A much larger clone differs by one base, so this may be a read error. The chain employs TRBV28 and TRBJ2-7; the D is unclear. V was trimmed by 1 base and J by 9 bases, leaving 10 bases between them. Per germline, CDR1 MDHEN and CDR2 SYDVKM. CDR3 length equals 12 residues. Here the CDR3 reads CASSLSRGRQYF. The CDR3 coding sequence is TGTGCCAGCAGTTTATCGCGTGGAAGGCAGTACTTC.

Comments on this clonotype: One end of the junction does not line up with germline, which may come from a read error. V and J are TRBV30 and TRBJ2-3; D is undetermined. Per the germline V gene, CDR1 is GTSNPN and CDR2 is SVGIG (reference sequence). CDR3 length: 12 amino acids. The CDR3 coding sequence is TGTGCATGCAGATTCGTTTCAGTTACGCAATATTTT. Amino acid sequence: CACRFVSVTQYF.

V gene TRBV13 combines with J gene TRBJ2-3; maybe TRBD2 (5 bases). The CDR3 spans 15 residues. V lost 9 bases, J lost 4 bases, and 20 bases lay in between. Per the germline V gene, CDR1 is PRHDT and CDR2 is FYEKMQ (reference sequence). In DNA, the CDR3 is TGTGCCAGTAACCAAAGCGGAGCGGTAGCAGATACGCAGTATTTT. Its protein product is CASNQSGAVADTQYF.

Remarks on this clonotype: A read error is likely, as this CDR3 ends without the conserved phenylalanine or tryptophan. The chain couples TRBV6-1 to TRBJ2-3, with no clear D. V lost 3 bases and J lost 5, with 12 bases in between. This CDR3 has 14 amino acids. CDR1 is MNHNS, CDR2 SASEGT, per germline. The CDR3 sequence is CASSDGLHVDTQYL. CDR3 nucleotide sequence: TGTGCCAGCAGTGATGGGCTACATGTAGATACGCAGTATTTG.